The 30 T cell receptor beta chains in this list originate from one sample, sequenced in a study of blood T cells in healthy people across ages. Through a sample-barcoded 5' primer and a J-beta primer mix, a second PCR was run for roughly 7 to 12 cycles. TCRdb redid the calling of the 5' RACE reads with MiXCR, one entry per CDR3 protein. The data contain over 600,000 distinct CDR3 sequences, 46% of them singletons. The sequenced sample consisted of blood. These receptors were obtained from a man at least 80 years old in good health.

This chain uses TRBV25-1 with TRBJ2-7; D unresolved. From germline, CDR1 is MGHDK and CDR2 SYGVNS. There are 14 residues in the CDR3. V lost 6 bases and J lost 2, with 14 bases in between. The CDR3 region has the DNA TGTGCCAGCAGACCCTCCCGGGCGACCTACGAGCAGTACTTC. This gives the protein CASRPSRATYEQYF.

The V call is TRBV30, the J call TRBJ2-1; D is possibly TRBD2 (6 bases). The CDR3 sequence is 15 residues long. Trimming left V 0 bases short and J 5 bases short, with 14 bases between. Germline CDR1 GTSNPN, CDR2 SVGIG (reference sequence). CDR3 nucleotide sequence: TGTGCCTGGAGTGTACGTCGCGGGGAGAACAATGAGCAGTTCTTC. As protein: CAWSVRRGENNEQFF.

V usage is TRBV5-1 and J usage is TRBJ2-5; 7 nucleotides line up with TRBD2. The V gene's germline CDR1 is SGHRS and CDR2 YFSETQ. The CDR3 is made up of 15 amino acids. Trimming at V came to 0 bases and at J to 2 bases, leaving 4 bases not matched to a gene. Here the CDR3 DNA reads TGCGCCAGCAGCTTGGTGGCTAGCGGACAAGAGACCCAGTACTTC. It specifies CASSLVASGQETQYF.

The sample holds many counts of this clonotype. The genes are TRBV12-3 or TRBV12-4 and TRBJ2-7; D gene uncertain. The CDR3 extends over 12 amino acids. Between the trimmed V and J ends, which lost 3 bases and 6 bases, there was a span of 9 bases. The CDR3 spells CASSFDISEQYF. The CDR3, as DNA: TGTGCCAGCAGTTTCGACATCTCCGAGCAGTACTTC.

This clonotype came up many times. The chain is built from TRBV4-3 and TRBJ2-7; 9 bases agree with TRBD1. The V gene's germline CDR1 is LGHNA and CDR2 YSLEER. The CDR3 sequence is 16 residues long. Losses at the gene ends were 4 bases for V and 3 bases for J; bases not matched to a gene: 10. The CDR3 DNA is TGCGCCAGCAGCCCTGTACCGGGACAGGGATACTACGAGCAGTACTTC. Its translation: CASSPVPGQGYYEQYF.

The V call is TRBV29-1, the J call TRBJ2-7, with 11 bases that match TRBD1. CDR1 is SQVTM and CDR2 is ANQGSEA in the germline V gene. V shed 6 bases, J shed 10 bases, and the junction held 11 bases outside the gene matches. The CDR3 covers 13 residues. The CDR3 region has the DNA TGCAGCGTGAAGGACAGGGGGCGCTTGGCCCAGTACTTC. Amino acid sequence: CSVKDRGRLAQYF.

In this sample, this clonotype turned up a few times. The V call is TRBV7-6, the J call TRBJ2-5; 10 bases are shared with TRBD1. The CDR3 spans 15 residues. In germline, CDR1 is SGHVS, CDR2 FNYEAQ. The J segment lost 5 bases and the V segment lost 1 base, leaving 4 bases of the junction unmatched. The CDR3 DNA is TGTGCCAGCAGCTTAGGACAGGGGGCATCGGAGACCCAGTACTTC. The encoded protein is CASSLGQGASETQYF.

The table lists this clonotype with a few counts. This sequence joins TRBV7-2 and TRBJ2-1; D gene unclear. V lost 0 bases and J 7 bases, leaving 7 bases between the germline ends. The CDR3 totals 13 residues. In germline, CDR1 is SGHTA, CDR2 FQGNSA. The CDR3 DNA reads as TGTGCCAGCAGCTTAGCGCTACAGAATGAGCAGTTCTTC. As protein: CASSLALQNEQFF.

The table lists this clonotype with a few counts. The chain is built from TRBV12-3 or TRBV12-4 and TRBJ2-3; 15 bases line up with TRBD2. The junction had 7 bases not matched to a gene; V was cut back by 3 bases and J by 0 bases. This CDR3 is 19 amino acids long. The CDR3 DNA reads as TGTGCCAGCAGTTTTCAGGGGACTAGCGGGAGGCGTAGCACAGATACGCAGTATTTT. This translates into CASSFQGTSGRRSTDTQYF.

This rearrangement joins TRBV4-1 to TRBJ2-7, with TRBD2 as a possible D gene (6 bases). CDR1 is MGHRA, CDR2 YSYEKL, per germline. The CDR3 consists of 15 residues. V was pared by 4 bases and J by 2 bases, with 15 bases between. CDR3 loop: CASSLRVGGTYEQYF. The CDR3 DNA reads as TGCGCCAGCAGCCTAAGAGTGGGGGGAACCTACGAGCAGTACTTC.

This clonotype has at least ten counts. The J gene is TRBJ1-4, the V gene TRBV13; D may be TRBD1 (5 bases). The CDR3 length is 14 residues. Trimming left V 5 bases short and J 6 bases short, with 13 bases between. Germline lookup yields CDR1 PRHDT and CDR2 FYEKMQ (reference sequence). The CDR3 reads CASSTAGMDEKLFF. The CDR3 DNA is TGTGCCAGCAGCACGGCAGGGATGGATGAAAAACTGTTTTTT.

With regard to this clonotype: The junction departs from germline at one end; a sequencing error may be responsible. The V and J genes are TRBV15 and TRBJ2-1; D remains ambiguous. The CDR3 sequence is 13 residues long. CDR1 and CDR2 from the germline V gene are LNHNV and YYDKDF (reference sequence). The CDR3 reads CATSRSAYNEQFF. As DNA, the CDR3 is TGTGCCACCAGCAGATCAGCCTATAATGAGCAGTTCTTC.

The rearrangement joins TRBV7-6 to TRBJ2-7; the match to TRBD1 covers 8 bases. The CDR3 length is 17 residues. J was trimmed by 4 bases and V by 5 bases; bases with no gene match: 16. Germline CDR1 SGHVS, CDR2 FNYEAQ. The CDR3 DNA reads TGTGCCAGCAGCCCAGGGGGCCGGGCATTTGGGGAATACGAGCAGTACTTC. This translates into CASSPGGRAFGEYEQYF.

The chain has TRBV12-3 or TRBV12-4 and TRBJ2-1, with TRBD2 matching over 9 bases. The CDR3 covers 15 residues. With V trimmed by 6 bases and J by 9 bases, 12 bases remained unmatched. The CDR3 protein is CASSPLAGGPTEQFF. The DNA for the CDR3 is TGTGCCAGCAGCCCCCTGGCGGGAGGGCCCACTGAGCAGTTCTTC.

This clonotype was seen a few times. V is TRBV12-5 and J is TRBJ2-3, with TRBD2 identical over 12 bases. This CDR3 is 15 amino acids long. J was trimmed by 2 bases and V by 6 bases; bases with no gene match: 3. Germline CDR1 is LGHNT and CDR2 is FRNRAP. Here the CDR3 DNA reads TGTGCTAGTGGCTCTAGCGGGAGGGCCACAGATACGCAGTATTTT. It yields the protein CASGSSGRATDTQYF.

CDR3 sequence: CAWGKLAGVWEQFF. In DNA, the CDR3 is TGTGCCTGGGGGAAGCTAGCGGGAGTGTGGGAGCAGTTCTTC. The J gene is TRBJ2-1, the V gene TRBV30; TRBD2 aligns across 10 bases. J gave up 10 bases and V 5 bases, and 11 bases lay outside the gene matches. This CDR3 is built from 14 residues. In germline, CDR1 is GTSNPN, CDR2 SVGIG (reference sequence).

This sequence joins TRBV7-9 and TRBJ2-5, with unresolved D. Germline V CDR1 and CDR2: SEHNR, FQNEAQ (reference sequence). The CDR3 runs 14 residues. Trimming cost V 0 bases and J 3 bases, with 8 bases left between them. CDR3 protein: CASSLALTEETQYF. CDR3 nucleotides: TGTGCCAGCAGCTTAGCGTTAACAGAAGAGACCCAGTACTTC. Using reference TRBV7-9 and TRBJ2-5 for the parts outside the CDR3, the full variable domain is DTGVSQNPRHKITKRGQNVTFRCDPISEHNRLYWYRQTLGQGPEFLTYFQNEAQLEKSRLLSDRFSAERPKGSFSTLEIQRTEQGDSAMYLCASSLALTEETQYFGPGTRLLVL.

The V gene is TRBV20-1, the J gene TRBJ2-1; D gene ambiguous. V dropped 4 bases and J dropped 0 bases, with 16 bases sitting between them. This CDR3 has 16 residues. Germline CDR1 reads DFQATT; CDR2 reads SNEGSKA (reference sequence). CDR3: CSAIPWAESSYNEQFF. The CDR3 DNA sequence: TGCAGTGCTATCCCCTGGGCGGAGAGCTCCTACAATGAGCAGTTCTTC.

This chain uses TRBV7-2 with TRBJ2-5, with D unresolved. Germline V gene sequence: CDR1 SGHTA, CDR2 FQGNSA. The V gene lost 4 bases and the J gene lost 5 bases, with 20 bases spanning the gap. The CDR3 runs 16 residues. The CDR3 spells CASSSLGVPESETQYF. The DNA for the CDR3 is TGTGCCAGCAGCTCTCTAGGCGTTCCCGAATCGGAGACCCAGTACTTC.

The rearrangement uses TRBV28 and TRBJ1-2; weak D call: TRBD1 (6 bases). This CDR3 is built from 16 residues. In germline, CDR1 is MDHEN, CDR2 SYDVKM. V dropped 5 bases and J dropped 7 bases, with 23 bases sitting between them. CDR3: CASSPLGFGGDAGYTF. DNA for the CDR3: TGTGCCAGCAGTCCCCTGGGTTTTGGGGGCGACGCTGGCTACACCTTC.

This clonotype was detected only once. This rearrangement joins TRBV5-6 to TRBJ1-2, with TRBD1 matching 7 bases. The V gene's germline CDR1 is SGHDT and CDR2 YYEEEE. CDR3 length: 16 residues. V gave up 3 bases and J gave up 6 bases; unmatched junction bases: 14. The CDR3 reads CASSSPLGQRRHGYTF. The CDR3 DNA reads as TGTGCCAGCAGCTCCCCTCTGGGACAGCGCCGGCATGGCTACACCTTC.

This clonotype was seen many times. The chain has TRBV4-2 and TRBJ2-7; 8 nucleotides line up with TRBD2. Looked up from germline, CDR1 is LGHNA and CDR2 is YNFKEQ. Trimming removed 5 bases from V and 3 bases from J; junction bases left unmatched: 9. This CDR3 is built from 15 residues. CDR3 coding DNA: TGTGCCAGCAGCACTCGGGCGGGAGGACTCTACGAGCAGTACTTC. It codes for CASSTRAGGLYEQYF.

This chain connects TRBV29-1 to TRBJ2-3, with D perhaps TRBD1 (6 bases). Trimming stripped 1 base from V and 10 bases from J, with 12 bases between. Germline V CDR1 and CDR2: SQVTM, ANQGSEA. This CDR3 spans 12 amino acids. CDR3 bases: TGCAGCGTTGAAGTCAGGGGACGAGCGCAGTATTTT. It translates to CSVEVRGRAQYF.

In its sample, this clonotype was seen a few times. V is TRBV2 and J is TRBJ2-1, with TRBD2 matching over 10 bases. CDR3 size: 15 residues. Germline CDR1 SNHLY, CDR2 FYNNEI. The V and J ends lost 4 bases and 8 bases, in that order; junction bases with no gene match: 8. The CDR3 spells CASSGLAGGIDEQFF. In nucleotides, the CDR3 is TGTGCCAGCAGTGGTTTAGCGGGAGGAATAGATGAGCAGTTCTTC.

On this clonotype itself: Compared with germline, one end of the junction differs, possibly owing to a read error. The rearrangement links TRBV29-1 to TRBJ1-5; D is unresolved. Germline CDR1 and CDR2: SQVTM and ANQGSEA. The CDR3 spans 13 residues. The CDR3 nucleotides read TGCGGCGTTGGCCAGGTCGAGGGCCAGCCCCAGCATTTT. Protein: CGVGQVEGQPQHF.

This chain links TRBV7-9 with TRBJ2-7; 10 bases align to TRBD2. The junction had 9 bases not matched to a gene; V was cut back by 5 bases and J by 5 bases. CDR3 length: 15 amino acids. Germline CDR1 SEHNR, CDR2 FQNEAQ (reference sequence). The CDR3 protein is CASSTPGLAYDEQYF. DNA for the CDR3: TGTGCCAGCAGCACACCGGGACTAGCGTATGACGAGCAGTACTTC.

The chain couples TRBV7-9 to TRBJ2-1; 7 positions agree with TRBD2. Germline values: CDR1 SEHNR, CDR2 FQNEAQ (reference sequence). V shed 5 bases, J shed 9 bases, and the junction held 4 bases outside the gene matches. The CDR3 sequence is 12 residues long. CDR3 sequence: CASSVGEGEQFF. In DNA, the CDR3 is TGTGCCAGCAGCGTCGGGGAGGGTGAGCAGTTCTTC.

The V and J genes are TRBV25-1 and TRBJ2-5; the D is unclear. The CDR3 sequence is 10 residues long. Trimming removed 4 bases from V and 6 bases from J, with 3 bases in between. CDR1 MGHDK and CDR2 SYGVNS come from the germline V gene. The CDR3 DNA reads TGTGCCAGCAGTGGACAGACCCAGTACTTC. Protein sequence: CASSGQTQYF.

The rearrangement uses TRBV29-1 and TRBJ2-7; 13 nucleotides line up with TRBD2. V trimming: 1 base; J trimming: 3 bases; junction bases outside the gene matches: 6. Germline CDR1 is SQVTM and CDR2 is ANQGSEA. This CDR3 comprises 16 residues. In nucleotides, the CDR3 is TGCAGCGTTGAAGGGCGGACTAGCGGGAGAAGCTACGAGCAGTACTTC. The encoded protein is CSVEGRTSGRSYEQYF.

Only one count was recorded for this clonotype. As DNA, the CDR3 is TGTGCCAGCATGGCAGGGTCCTACAATGAGCAGTTCTTC. Its protein product is CASMAGSYNEQFF. This chain connects TRBV28 to TRBJ2-1; maybe TRBD1 (5 bases). CDR3 length: 13 residues. Germline CDR1 MDHEN, CDR2 SYDVKM. V was trimmed by 7 bases and J by 1 base, leaving 8 bases between them.